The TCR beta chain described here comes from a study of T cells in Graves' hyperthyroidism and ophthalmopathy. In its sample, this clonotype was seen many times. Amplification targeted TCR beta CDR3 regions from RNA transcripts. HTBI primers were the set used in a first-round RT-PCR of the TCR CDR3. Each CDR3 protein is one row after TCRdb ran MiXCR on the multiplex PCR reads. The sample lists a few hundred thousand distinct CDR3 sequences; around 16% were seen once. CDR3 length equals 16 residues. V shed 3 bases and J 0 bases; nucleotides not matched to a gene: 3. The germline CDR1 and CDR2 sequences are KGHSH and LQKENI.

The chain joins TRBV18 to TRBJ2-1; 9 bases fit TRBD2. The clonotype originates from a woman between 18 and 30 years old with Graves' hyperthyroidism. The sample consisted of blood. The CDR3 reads CASSPPSGVSYNEQFF. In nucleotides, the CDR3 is TGTGCCAGCTCACCGCCTAGCGGGGTCTCCTACAATGAGCAGTTCTTC.